Below are 28 T cell receptor beta chains sequenced from a single sample in a study of T cells in Graves' hyperthyroidism and ophthalmopathy. Amplified TCR beta CDR3 regions derived from RNA transcripts. Using the HTBI primer set, a first-round RT-PCR was run on the TCR CDR3. Each CDR3 protein is one row after TCRdb ran MiXCR on the multiplex PCR reads. Of hundreds of thousands of distinct CDR3 sequences in the sample, about 15% were seen once. The sample taken for sequencing was blood. The receptors here all came from a woman in her forties or fifties with Graves' ophthalmopathy.

This clonotype has ten or more counts. The genes are TRBV7-9 and TRBJ2-3; 12 bases map to TRBD2. V lost 5 bases to trimming and J lost 3 bases; unmatched junction nucleotides: 6. In germline, CDR1 is SEHNR, CDR2 FQNEAQ (reference sequence). The CDR3 covers 16 residues. As DNA, the CDR3 is TGTGCCAGCAGCCCGCGACTAGCGGGAGTAACAGATACGCAGTATTTT. It is translated as CASSPRLAGVTDTQYF. The entire variable domain, with the rest obtained from reference TRBV7-9 and TRBJ2-3, is as follows: DTGVSQNPRHKITKRGQNVTFRCDPISEHNRLYWYRQTLGQGPEFLTYFQNEAQLEKSRLLSDRFSAERPKGSFSTLEIQRTEQGDSAMYLCASSPRLAGVTDTQYFGPGTRLTVL.

This clonotype was seen just once. The chain carries TRBV5-1 and TRBJ2-5; perhaps TRBD1 as D (5 bases). Germline V gives CDR1 SGHRS, CDR2 YFSETQ. CDR3 size: 14 residues. The V gene lost 2 bases and the J gene lost 1 base, with 9 bases spanning the gap. CDR3 amino acids: CASSFSGFQETQYF. The CDR3 DNA reads as TGCGCCAGCAGCTTTTCAGGGTTCCAAGAGACCCAGTACTTC.

The rearrangement links TRBV7-9 to TRBJ2-5, with D possibly called TRBD1 or TRBD2 (5 bases each). The CDR3 totals 14 residues. V lost 5 bases and J 1 base, leaving 11 bases between the germline ends. CDR1 and CDR2 from the germline V gene are SEHNR and FQNEAQ (reference sequence). CDR3 nucleotide sequence: TGTGCCAGCAGCAAGGGAGACAGCCAAGAGACCCAGTACTTC. The encoded protein is CASSKGDSQETQYF.

Many counts were recorded for this clonotype. J is TRBJ2-7 and V is TRBV18, with unresolved D. The length of the CDR3 is 14 residues. The germline gives CDR1 KGHSH, CDR2 LQKENI. Trimming removed 5 bases at V and 7 bases at J, with 18 bases between. The CDR3 DNA is TGTGCCAGCTCAATGGCGGACCTATCGAGGGAGCAGTACTTC. Amino acid sequence: CASSMADLSREQYF.

The table lists this clonotype with many counts. The V gene is TRBV10-3, the J gene TRBJ2-5; 9 bases are shared with TRBD2. Germline V lookup: CDR1 ENHRY, CDR2 SYGVKD. V lost 10 bases, J lost 1 base, and 10 bases stayed unmatched. The CDR3 runs 15 residues. The CDR3 is CATKTEREAQETQYF. Here the CDR3 DNA reads TGTGCCACCAAAACTGAGCGGGAGGCCCAAGAGACCCAGTACTTC.

The DNA for the CDR3 is TGTGCCAGCAGCCATCCGGGACAGGGGGCAGAAAATGAAAAACTGTTTTTT. Its protein product is CASSHPGQGAENEKLFF. The chain is built from TRBV7-8 and TRBJ1-4; TRBD1 matches 12 bases. The CDR3 extends over 17 amino acids. V was pared by 5 bases and J by 5 bases, with 9 bases of the junction left unmatched. Germline CDR1 is SGHVS and CDR2 is FQNEAQ.

This clonotype was seen ten or more times. This chain connects TRBV11-2 to TRBJ2-3; 7 nucleotides align to TRBD1. The V segment lost 3 bases and the J segment 0 bases; nucleotides outside the gene matches: 6. The CDR3 extends over 16 amino acids. Germline V gene sequence: CDR1 SGHAT, CDR2 FQNNGV. The CDR3 loop reads CASSFRGRGSTDTQYF. The CDR3 nucleotides are TGTGCCAGCAGCTTTCGTGGCAGGGGGAGCACAGATACGCAGTATTTT.

This sequence joins TRBV5-1 and TRBJ2-1; 12 nucleotides line up with TRBD2. This CDR3 is built from 16 residues. After removal of 4 bases from V and 6 bases from J, the junction contained 8 bases not matched to a gene. In germline, CDR1 is SGHRS, CDR2 YFSETQ. This chain's CDR3 is CASSQTSGSWGNEQFF. CDR3 DNA sequence: TGCGCCAGCAGCCAGACTAGCGGGAGTTGGGGCAATGAGCAGTTCTTC.

The chain is built from TRBV19 and TRBJ1-1, with D possibly matching TRBD1 (5 bases). CDR1 is LNHDA and CDR2 is SQIVND in the germline V gene (reference sequence). This CDR3 comprises 15 residues. DNA of the CDR3: TGTGCTACAAAGTATAGGCGGGGCGTGAACACTGAAGCTTTCTTT. Its translation is CATKYRRGVNTEAFF. Full variable domain (rest looked up from reference TRBV19 and TRBJ1-1): DGGITQSPKYLFRKEGQNVTLSCEQNLNHDAMYWYRQDPGQGLRLIYYSQIVNDFQKGDIAEGYSVSREKKESFPLTVTSAQKNPTAFYLCATKYRRGVNTEAFFGQGTRLTVV.

Note on this clonotype: This may be a read error: a much more frequent sequence differs by one nucleotide. The chain couples TRBV2 to TRBJ2-7; 7 bases match TRBD1. The CDR3 is 14 amino acids. Germline assignment: CDR1 SNHLY and CDR2 FYNNEI. As DNA, the CDR3 is TGTGCCAGTTGTTCGGACAGGAGCTCCTACGAGCAGCACTTC. This codes for CASCSDRSSYEQHF.

CDR3 protein: CASGGGRESNQPQHF. CDR3 in DNA: TGTGCCAGCGGGGGCGGGAGGGAAAGCAATCAGCCCCAGCATTTT. The rearrangement links TRBV6-5 to TRBJ1-5; tentatively, D is TRBD1 (6 bases). The germline V gene has CDR1 MNHEY and CDR2 SVGAGI. Trimming stripped 8 bases from V and 1 base from J, with 15 bases between. The CDR3 is 15 amino acids.

The table lists this clonotype with many counts. The gene calls are TRBV27 and TRBJ1-2; D call uncertain. Germline assignment: CDR1 MNHEY and CDR2 SMNVEV (reference sequence). The germline V and J ends were trimmed by 4 bases and 8 bases, with 11 bases remaining between them. This CDR3 has 12 residues. CDR3 loop: CASSSLGFGYTF. The DNA for the CDR3 is TGTGCCAGCAGTTCCCTCGGGTTCGGCTACACCTTC.

In its sample, this clonotype was seen a few times. This chain joins TRBV24-1 and TRBJ2-1; 10 bases line up with TRBD2. Germline V gives CDR1 KGHDR, CDR2 SFDVKD. The CDR3 length is 14 residues. Trimming removed 7 bases from V and 5 bases from J; junction bases left unmatched: 4. Here the CDR3 reads CATSRTSGNNEQFF. The CDR3 DNA follows: TGTGCCACCAGCCGGACTAGCGGCAACAATGAGCAGTTCTTC.

V is TRBV28 and J is TRBJ2-1; 8 bases agree with TRBD1. This CDR3 is 15 amino acids long. V was clipped by 5 bases and J by 8 bases; unmatched bases: 11. In germline, CDR1 is MDHEN, CDR2 SYDVKM. This CDR3 reads CASSPGQGFRDEQFF. DNA for the CDR3: TGTGCCAGCAGTCCTGGACAGGGATTCAGAGATGAGCAGTTCTTC.

V gene TRBV3-1 combines with J gene TRBJ2-1; 9 bases align to TRBD2. This CDR3 has 17 amino acids. Trimming at V came to 1 base and at J to 10 bases, leaving 14 bases not matched to a gene. The germline V gene has CDR1 LGHDT and CDR2 YNNKEL (reference sequence). CDR3 coding DNA: TGTGCCAGCAGCCAAGTTATTTGGACTAGCGCAAAAACGGAGCAGTTCTTC. This translates into CASSQVIWTSAKTEQFF.

V usage is TRBV19 and J usage is TRBJ2-1, with no clear D. V gave up 8 bases and J gave up 1 base, with 9 bases separating them. This CDR3 has 13 residues. The germline V gene has CDR1 LNHDA and CDR2 SQIVND (reference sequence). DNA of the CDR3: TGTGCCAGTGCTGGGAATTCCTACAATGAGCAGTTCTTC. This sequence encodes CASAGNSYNEQFF.

This clonotype was seen at least ten times. The V and J genes are TRBV30 and TRBJ2-3, with 8 bases fitting TRBD1. J was trimmed by 0 bases and V by 8 bases; bases with no gene match: 7. Germline values: CDR1 GTSNPN, CDR2 SVGIG (reference sequence). This CDR3 contains 14 residues. The CDR3 sequence is CATQGAVSTDTQYF. The CDR3 region has the DNA TGTGCCACCCAGGGGGCAGTTAGCACAGATACGCAGTATTTT.

The chain couples TRBV7-2 to TRBJ2-2; D might be TRBD1 (5 bases). From germline, CDR1 is SGHTA and CDR2 FQGNSA. The V end was cut by 4 bases, the J end by 2 bases, with 11 bases between. The length of the CDR3 is 15 residues. CDR3 in amino acids: CASSSPTENTGELFF. The DNA for the CDR3 is TGTGCCAGCAGCTCTCCGACAGAAAACACCGGGGAGCTGTTTTTT.

This clonotype has a count of ten or more. The genes are TRBV7-2 and TRBJ2-7; D remains unclear. The germline V gene encodes CDR1 SGHTA and CDR2 FQGNSA. The length of the CDR3 is 13 residues. Trimming removed 5 bases from V and 6 bases from J, with 14 bases in between. The CDR3 nucleotides read TGTGCCAGCAGCCCGAGGTCCGGATTCGAGCAGTACTTC. Its translation is CASSPRSGFEQYF.

This clonotype was counted at least ten times. The chain couples TRBV7-8 to TRBJ2-3; 8 bases are a match to TRBD2. The CDR3 contains 17 residues. Germline V gene data show CDR1 as SGHVS and CDR2 as FQNEAQ. V shed 5 bases and J 0 bases; nucleotides not matched to a gene: 10. CDR3: CASSPRALAGSTDTQYF. The CDR3, as DNA: TGTGCCAGCAGCCCACGCGCCCTAGCGGGCAGCACAGATACGCAGTATTTT. The variable domain in full, with the rest retrieved from reference TRBV7-8 and TRBJ2-3, is GAGVSQSPRYKVAKRGQDVALRCDPISGHVSLFWYQQALGQGPEFLTYFQNEAQLDKSGLPSDRFFAERPEGSVSTLKIQRTQQEDSAVYLCASSPRALAGSTDTQYFGPGTRLTVL.

In its sample, this clonotype was seen many times. One end of the junction is discordant with germline, which a read error may explain. The chain couples TRBV7-7 to TRBJ2-1; 9 bases are a match to TRBD2. This CDR3 has 15 amino acids. Per germline, CDR1 SSHAT and CDR2 FNYEAQ (reference sequence). In nucleotides, the CDR3 is TGTGCTAGCAGCTTAGCTAGCGGGAACTACAATGAGCAGTTCTTC. It encodes CASSLASGNYNEQFF.

This clonotype was detected only a few times. The chain couples TRBV2 to TRBJ2-1; 11 bases line up with TRBD2. CDR1 is SNHLY and CDR2 is FYNNEI in the germline V gene. The V and J ends lost 5 bases and 0 bases, in that order; junction bases with no gene match: 15. This CDR3 has 20 amino acids. The CDR3, as DNA: TGTGCCAGCAGTTCCTTTAGCGGGAGGGCCAGAGTTGGCTCCTACAATGAGCAGTTCTTC. It specifies CASSSFSGRARVGSYNEQFF. Full variable domain (remainder filled in from reference TRBV2 and TRBJ2-1): EPEVTQTPSHQVTQMGQEVILRCVPISNHLYFYWYRQILGQKVEFLVSFYNNEISEKSEIFDDQFSVERPDGSNFTLKIRSTKLEDSAMYFCASSSFSGRARVGSYNEQFFGPGTRLTVL.

The rearrangement joins TRBV28 to TRBJ1-5, with TRBD1 identical over 10 bases. The ends lost 7 bases at V and 8 bases at J; junction bases unmatched: 11. Germline loops: CDR1 MDHEN, CDR2 SYDVKM. The CDR3 has 15 residues. The CDR3 region is CASKTGQGSREPQHF. The CDR3 region has the DNA TGTGCCAGCAAGACGGGACAGGGGTCTCGGGAGCCCCAGCATTTT.

This chain links TRBV20-1 with TRBJ2-1; 10 bases match TRBD2. Losses at the gene ends were 6 bases for V and 3 bases for J; bases not matched to a gene: 8. CDR1 and CDR2 from the germline V gene are DFQATT and SNEGSKA (reference sequence). The CDR3 runs 15 residues. CDR3 DNA sequence: TGCAGTGCGGAACGGACTAGCGGCGGCTACAATGAGCAGTTCTTC. It is translated as CSAERTSGGYNEQFF.

Many counts were recorded for this clonotype. The chain has TRBV7-2 and TRBJ2-3, with a weak D call TRBD1 (5 bases). This CDR3 region has 15 residues. V lost 1 base and J 4 bases, leaving 12 bases between the germline ends. Germline-derived CDR1 and CDR2 are SGHTA and FQGNSA. CDR3 amino acids: CASSLGQGTADTQYF. For the CDR3, the DNA is TGTGCCAGCAGCTTAGGGCAGGGTACAGCAGATACGCAGTATTTT.

This clonotype was seen more than once but under ten times. The chain links TRBV29-1 to TRBJ2-2; D might be TRBD1 (6 bases). The germline gives CDR1 SQVTM, CDR2 ANQGSEA. CDR3 length equals 14 residues. Trimming removed 8 bases at V and 6 bases at J, with 19 bases between. The CDR3 DNA reads TGCAGCTTTACAGGGACCCGGGGCGCCGGGGAGCTGTTTTTT. Protein: CSFTGTRGAGELFF.

The table lists this clonotype with many counts. This chain joins TRBV15 and TRBJ1-5; 10 nucleotides align to TRBD1. Trimming cost V 0 bases and J 0 bases; bases outside gene matches: 8. Germline V gene sequence: CDR1 LNHNV, CDR2 YYDKDF (reference sequence). The CDR3 spans 19 residues. For the CDR3, the DNA is TGTGCCACCAGCAGAGAGCTGGACAGGGGGTCAAATAGCAATCAGCCCCAGCATTTT. Its translation is CATSRELDRGSNSNQPQHF.

The chain has TRBV3-1 and TRBJ2-1; 8 nucleotides agree with TRBD1. J lost 3 bases, V lost 1 base, and 2 bases had no gene match. The CDR3 covers 15 residues. The germline gives CDR1 LGHDT, CDR2 YNNKEL (reference sequence). CDR3 nucleotides: TGTGCCAGCAGCCAAGTTACAGGGGGCTACAATGAGCAGTTCTTC. Its protein is CASSQVTGGYNEQFF.